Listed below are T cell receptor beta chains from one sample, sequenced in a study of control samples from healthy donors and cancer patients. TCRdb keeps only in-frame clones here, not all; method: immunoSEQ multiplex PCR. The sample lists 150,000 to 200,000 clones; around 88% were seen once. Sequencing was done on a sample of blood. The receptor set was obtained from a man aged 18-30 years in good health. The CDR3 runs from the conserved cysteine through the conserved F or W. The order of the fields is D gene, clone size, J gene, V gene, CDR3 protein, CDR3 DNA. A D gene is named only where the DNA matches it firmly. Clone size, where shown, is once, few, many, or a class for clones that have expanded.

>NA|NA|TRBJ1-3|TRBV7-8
CASSLLTVPTSGNTIYF
TGTGCCAGCAGCTTATTGACAGTCCCGACCTCTGGAAACACCATATATTTT
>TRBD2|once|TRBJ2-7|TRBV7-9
CASSLPAGGDEQYF
TGTGCCAGCAGCTTACCAGCGGGGGGGGACGAGCAGTACTTC
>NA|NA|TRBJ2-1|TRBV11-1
CASSKVSSYNEQFF
TGTGCCAGCTCGAAAGTTAGCTCCTACAATGAGCAGTTCTTC
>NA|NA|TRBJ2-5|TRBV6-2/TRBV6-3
CASSLKWGVRETQYF
TGTGCCAGCAGCCTTAAATGGGGGGTCCGAGAGACCCAGTACTTC
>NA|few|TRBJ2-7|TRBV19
CASSIEVRGPYEQYF
TGTGCCAGTAGTATCGAAGTTCGTGGACCGTACGAGCAGTACTTC
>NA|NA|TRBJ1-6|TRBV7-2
CASSLGAGVSNNSPLHF
TGTGCCAGCAGCTTAGGGGCAGGGGTATCTAATAATTCACCCCTCCACTTT
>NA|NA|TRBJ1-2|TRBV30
CAWSVMVDYGYTF
TGTGCCTGGAGTGTTATGGTCGACTATGGCTACACCTTC
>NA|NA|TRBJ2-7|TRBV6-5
CASTRTETYEQYF
TGTGCCAGCACCCGGACAGAGACCTACGAGCAGTACTTC
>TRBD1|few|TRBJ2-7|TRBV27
CASSLRQGAAWEQYF
TGTGCCAGCAGTTTAAGACAGGGGGCGGCATGGGAGCAGTACTTC
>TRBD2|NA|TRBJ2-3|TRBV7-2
CASSPTSGGGSDTQYF
TGTGCCAGCAGCCCGACTAGCGGGGGGGGATCAGATACGCAGTATTTT
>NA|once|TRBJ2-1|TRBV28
CASSFRANEQFF
TGTGCCAGCAGTTTTCGGGCCAATGAGCAGTTCTTC
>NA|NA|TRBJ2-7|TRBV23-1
CASSQRGNEQYF
TGCGCCAGCAGTCAAAGGGGGAACGAGCAGTACTTC
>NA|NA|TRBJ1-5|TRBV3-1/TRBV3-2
CASSQLNQPQHF
TGTGCCAGCAGCCAACTTAATCAGCCCCAGCATTTT
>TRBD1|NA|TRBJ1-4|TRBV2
CASGQGAANEKLFF
TGTGCCAGCGGACAGGGGGCCGCTAATGAAAAACTGTTTTTT
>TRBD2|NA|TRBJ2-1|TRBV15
CATSRDLGGGNEQFF
TGTGCCACCAGCAGAGATCTCGGGGGGGGTAATGAGCAGTTCTTC
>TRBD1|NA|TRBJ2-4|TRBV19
CASRGQVVSKNIQYF
TGTGCCAGTAGAGGACAGGTAGTTTCCAAAAACATTCAGTACTTC
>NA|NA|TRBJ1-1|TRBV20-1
CSASFGTEAFF
TGCAGTGCTAGTTTCGGAACTGAAGCTTTCTTT
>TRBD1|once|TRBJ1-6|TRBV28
CASRSRDRNSPLHF
TGTGCCAGCAGAAGCCGGGACAGAAATTCACCCCTCCACTTT
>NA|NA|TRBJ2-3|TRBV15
CATSRGNGEGDTQYF
TGTGCCACCAGCAGAGGGAATGGGGAAGGAGATACGCAGTATTTT
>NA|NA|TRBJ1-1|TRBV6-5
CASTRDRWGNTEAFF
TGTGCCAGCACCAGAGACAGGTGGGGGAACACTGAAGCTTTCTTT
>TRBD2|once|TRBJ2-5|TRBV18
CASSPELAGSTQYF
TGTGCCAGCTCACCAGAACTAGCGGGCTCGACCCAGTACTTC
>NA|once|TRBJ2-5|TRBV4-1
CASSQEWRPFQETQYF
TGCGCCAGCAGCCAAGAATGGCGGCCGTTCCAAGAGACCCAGTACTTC
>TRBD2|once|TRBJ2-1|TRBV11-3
CASGRGGIGYEQFF
TGTGCCAGCGGGCGGGGGGGAATTGGGTATGAGCAGTTCTTC
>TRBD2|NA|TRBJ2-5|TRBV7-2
CASSYLAGGETQYF
TGTGCCAGCAGCTACCTAGCGGGGGGAGAGACCCAGTACTTC
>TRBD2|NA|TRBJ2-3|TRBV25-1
CASSDRGGRADTQYF
TGTGCCAGCAGTGACCGCGGGGGGAGGGCAGATACGCAGTATTTT
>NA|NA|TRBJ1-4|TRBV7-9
CASSLDRVEKLFF
TGTGCCAGCAGCTTAGACAGGGTTGAAAAACTGTTTTTT
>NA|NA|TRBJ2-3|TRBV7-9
CATGPTGNTDTQYF
TGTGCCACCGGACCAACGGGGAACACAGATACGCAGTATTTT
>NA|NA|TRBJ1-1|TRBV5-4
CASSLVGGNEAFF
TGTGCCAGCAGCTTGGTCGGCGGAAATGAAGCTTTCTTT
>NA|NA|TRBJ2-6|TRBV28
CASKLGSVSSGANVLTF
TGTGCCAGCAAGCTAGGGTCGGTTAGCTCTGGGGCCAACGTCCTGACTTTC
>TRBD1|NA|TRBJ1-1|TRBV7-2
CASSRGEGAGTEAFF
TGTGCCAGCAGCCGTGGAGAGGGGGCAGGCACTGAAGCTTTCTTT
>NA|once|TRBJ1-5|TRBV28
CASSFSGHGNQPQHF
TGTGCCAGCAGTTTCTCAGGGCACGGCAATCAGCCCCAGCATTTT
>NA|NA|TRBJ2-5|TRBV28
CASSSSRETQYF
TGTGCCAGCAGTTCGAGTCGGGAGACCCAGTACTTC
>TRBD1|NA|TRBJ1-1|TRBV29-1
CSVETGQGAEAFF
TGCAGCGTTGAGACTGGACAGGGGGCTGAAGCTTTCTTT
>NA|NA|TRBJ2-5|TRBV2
CASSDSRERETQYF
TGTGCCAGCAGTGATTCGCGGGAAAGAGAGACCCAGTACTTC
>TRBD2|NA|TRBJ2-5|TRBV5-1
CASSPGTSGAETQYF
TGCGCCAGCAGCCCAGGGACTAGCGGGGCGGAGACCCAGTACTTC
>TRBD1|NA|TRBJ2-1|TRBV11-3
CASSIGTGLNEQFF
TGTGCCAGCAGCATAGGGACAGGGTTGAATGAGCAGTTCTTC
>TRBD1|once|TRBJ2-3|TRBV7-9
CASSLRQGAYTDTQYF
TGTGCCAGCAGCTTAAGACAGGGTGCCTACACAGATACGCAGTATTTT
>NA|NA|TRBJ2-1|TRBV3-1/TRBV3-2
CASSQEGYNEQFF
TGTGCCAGCAGCCAGGAGGGTTACAATGAGCAGTTCTTC
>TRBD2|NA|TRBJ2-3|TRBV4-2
CASSQVLAGLADTQYF
TGTGCCAGCAGCCAAGTGTTAGCGGGATTAGCAGATACGCAGTATTTT